This T cell receptor beta chain was sequenced for a study of T cell responses to AZD1222 COVID-19 vaccine. With V trimmed by 5 bases and J by 7 bases, 11 bases remained unmatched. The CDR3 totals 15 residues. Germline CDR1 reads SGHNT; CDR2 reads YENEEA. Profiling relied on immunoSEQ multiplex PCR, and the TCRdb table lists in-frame clones only, not all of them. Among some 150,000 clones listed, roughly 87% were seen once. The V and J genes are TRBV11-3 and TRBJ2-3, with 8 bases identical to TRBD2. This sample comprised peripheral blood, obtained 28 days after the second dose of the MenACWY control vaccine. This receptor was taken from an adult who received the MenACWY meningococcal vaccine as a control. The CDR3 coding sequence is TGTGCCAGCAGCGTAAGCGGGGGTGCTATAAATACGCAGTATTTT. Its protein is CASSVSGGAINTQYF.